Listed below are T cell receptor beta chains from one sample, sequenced in a study of beta chain features in type 1 diabetes. Only in-frame clones appear in the TCRdb table, and some are missing; sequencing was by immunoSEQ multiplex PCR. The data hold 130,000 to 150,000 clones, with approximately 13% observed a single time. Sequencing input: central memory CD4+ T cells from blood. All receptors come from a man in his late teens or twenties with type 1 diabetes. The CDR3 runs from the conserved cysteine through the conserved F or W. A D gene is named only where the DNA matches it firmly. Not all rows give a size; the values are once, few, many and, for expanded clones, a class.

TGTGCCAGCAGCAAAGGGGCCGCAAATAATTCACCCCTCCACTTT,CASSKGAANNSPLHF,TRBV6-6,NA,few,TRBJ1-6
TGCAGCGTTGAAGTGTATAGCGGGGTGAGGACCAATGAGCAGTTCTTC,CSVEVYSGVRTNEQFF,TRBV29-1,TRBD2,few,TRBJ2-1
TGCAGCGTTGAAGATCGAAGCGGGCAGCAGTTCTTC,CSVEDRSGQQFF,TRBV29-1,NA,NA,TRBJ2-1
TGTGCCATCAGTGAGGGGACAGGGAGCTTGGAGACCCAGTACTTC,CAISEGTGSLETQYF,TRBV10-3,TRBD1,few,TRBJ2-5
TGTGCCAGCTCACCACGGGAAACCTACGAGCAGTACTTC,CASSPRETYEQYF,TRBV18,NA,few,TRBJ2-7
TGTGCCACCAGCAGAGATCTTACAGGGGGTTACTATTTT,CATSRDLTGGYYF,TRBV15,TRBD1,few,TRBJ2-3
TGTGCCAGCAGCCTCTCGGGGGTTAGCACAGATACGCAGTATTTT,CASSLSGVSTDTQYF,TRBV11-3,NA,NA,TRBJ2-3
TGTGCCATCAGTGGACGGGACATGGCAATTTCACCCCTCCACTTT,CAISGRDMAISPLHF,TRBV10-3,NA,NA,TRBJ1-6
TGTGCCAGCAGGTCTGACAGGAACACTGAAGCTTTCTTT,CASRSDRNTEAFF,TRBV6-1,NA,few,TRBJ1-1
TGTTCCACGGGAGCGACTAGGGACACTGAAGCTTTCTTT,CSTGATRDTEAFF,TRBV27,NA,NA,TRBJ1-1
TGTGCCAGCACCGAAGGCGGGACCCGGGCCAGCTATGGCTACACCTTC,CASTEGGTRASYGYTF,TRBV28,NA,few,TRBJ1-2
TGTGCCTGGAGTGGTTCCGCCTACGAGCAGTACTTC,CAWSGSAYEQYF,TRBV30,NA,few,TRBJ2-7
TGTGCCAGCAGCCCCCTCGGCTCTGGGGCCAACGTCCTGACTTTC,CASSPLGSGANVLTF,TRBV5-6,NA,few,TRBJ2-6
TGCGCCAGCAGCTTGGAGGGTACCACAGATACGCAGTATTTT,CASSLEGTTDTQYF,TRBV5-1,NA,NA,TRBJ2-3
TGTGCCAGCAGTTCCGCGATGGACACTGAAGCTTTCTTT,CASSSAMDTEAFF,TRBV7-6,NA,NA,TRBJ1-1
TGTGCCATCAGTGGGGGAAGACAGTTTCACACTGAAGCTTTCTTT,CAISGGRQFHTEAFF,TRBV10-3,NA,few,TRBJ1-1
TGTGCCAGGAGTGGTTCCCCTGAAGCTTTCTTT,CARSGSPEAFF,TRBV6-5,NA,NA,TRBJ1-1
TGTGCCAGCAGTTTATCGACAGGGGTTTCGAATCAGCCCCAGCATTTT,CASSLSTGVSNQPQHF,TRBV27,TRBD1,few,TRBJ1-5
TGTGCCAGCAGCTCCGCTGTGGGAGCTAACTATGGCTACACCTTC,CASSSAVGANYGYTF,TRBV27,NA,NA,TRBJ1-2
TGTGCCTGGTCTCAGGATAGCAATCAGCCCCAGCATTTT,CAWSQDSNQPQHF,TRBV30,NA,NA,TRBJ1-5
TGTGCCAGCAGCTTAGATGCGAACTCTGGAAACACCATATATTTT,CASSLDANSGNTIYF,TRBV13,NA,NA,TRBJ1-3
TGCGCCAGGAAAACCCAGAGACTAGCCAAAAACATTCAGTACTTC,CARKTQRLAKNIQYF,TRBV10-1,NA,few,TRBJ2-4
TGCAGCGTTTCGGACAGGGCCAACTATGGCTACACCTTC,CSVSDRANYGYTF,TRBV29-1,TRBD1,once,TRBJ1-2
TGTGCCAGCAGCTTAGTTGCGGCGTACCAAGAGACCCAGTACTTC,CASSLVAAYQETQYF,TRBV7-2,NA,many,TRBJ2-5
TGTGCCAGCAGCTTATCCGGGACAGCGAACACTGAAGCTTTCTTT,CASSLSGTANTEAFF,TRBV5-5,TRBD1,NA,TRBJ1-1